The clone carrying this T cell receptor (beta chain) was detected once. This entry is derived from a study of blood T cell repertoires in COVID-19. Overall study: Samples representing acute and convalescent COVID-19 were sourced from the United States, Italy and Spain. Nucleic acid was either cDNA or gDNA, and it came from T cells, B-cell-depleted T cells, or PBMCs.

Per the original methods: Counts of nucleated cells, estimated from reference gene primer amplification, were obtained. Clones were read by immunoSEQ multiplex PCR, and TCRdb kept only the in-frame ones, dropping some. That table is the source of V, J and clone size, and D and trimming were worked out from the DNA. This table holds over 300,000 clones, roughly 89% found once. The receptor was derived from a man aged 18-30 years with active or convalescent COVID-19. The sample was peripheral blood.

DNA of the CDR3: TGTGCCAGCAGCGCCGAGTTCGTCTACACAGATACGCAGTATTTT. Translation gives CASSAEFVYTDTQYF. This chain uses TRBV9 with TRBJ2-3; D remains ambiguous. The CDR3 loop spans 15 amino acids. Germline values: CDR1 SGDLS, CDR2 YYNGEE. V was trimmed by 3 bases and J by 2 bases, leaving 13 bases between them.